The next 10 T cell receptor beta chains were all read from a single sample in a study of blood T cell repertoires in COVID-19. Assay: immunoSEQ multiplex PCR; the TCRdb copy retains only in-frame clones and omits some. The data contain fewer than 35,000 clones, 75% to 90% of them singletons. The sequenced material came from peripheral blood. The source is a man aged 45-65 years with active or convalescent COVID-19.

The gene calls are TRBV7-8 and TRBJ2-2, with 13 bases fitting TRBD2. Losses at the gene ends were 2 bases for V and 2 bases for J; bases not matched to a gene: 5. Germline V gives CDR1 SGHVS, CDR2 FQNEAQ. CDR3 length equals 18 residues. Written as DNA, the CDR3 is TGTGCCAGCAGCTTAATTGGACTAGCGGGAGAAAACACCGGGGAGCTGTTTTTT. Translated, it gives CASSLIGLAGENTGELFF. The variable domain in full, with the rest retrieved from reference TRBV7-8 and TRBJ2-2, is GAGVSQSPRYKVAKRGQDVALRCDPISGHVSLFWYQQALGQGPEFLTYFQNEAQLDKSGLPSDRFFAERPEGSVSTLKIQRTQQEDSAVYLCASSLIGLAGENTGELFFGEGSRLTVL.

V gene TRBV9 combines with J gene TRBJ1-5; D may be TRBD1 (5 bases). The CDR3 spans 15 residues. The germline V gene has CDR1 SGDLS and CDR2 YYNGEE. The V end lost 0 bases, the J end lost 6 bases, and 13 bases lay between the germline ends. CDR3 protein: CASSVGGIGGQPQHF. For the CDR3, the DNA is TGTGCCAGCAGCGTAGGTGGTATCGGGGGTCAGCCCCAGCATTTT.

V is TRBV11-2 and J is TRBJ2-2; D is possibly TRBD1 (6 bases). V lost 6 bases, J lost 1 base, and 15 bases lay in between. CDR3 size: 16 residues. The germline V gene has CDR1 SGHAT and CDR2 FQNNGV. The chain's CDR3 is CASRPRRGLNTGELFF. CDR3 in DNA: TGTGCCAGCAGACCTAGAAGGGGGTTGAACACCGGGGAGCTGTTTTTT.

The V gene is TRBV5-1, the J gene TRBJ2-7; 7 nucleotides align to TRBD1. In germline, CDR1 is SGHRS, CDR2 YFSETQ. Germline trimming cut 2 bases from V and 4 bases from J; bases unmatched to any gene: 9. The CDR3 covers 15 residues. As DNA, the CDR3 is TGCGCCAGCAGCTTAGCCCTAGGACAGGAGTACGAGCAGTACTTC. It yields the protein CASSLALGQEYEQYF.

The chain employs TRBV7-2 and TRBJ2-7; 8 nucleotides line up with TRBD2. The length of the CDR3 is 15 residues. V lost 2 bases to trimming and J lost 2 bases; unmatched junction nucleotides: 5. In germline, CDR1 is SGHTA, CDR2 FQGNSA. The CDR3 spells CASSLQTSGTYEQYF. In DNA, the CDR3 is TGTGCCAGCAGCTTACAAACTAGCGGCACCTACGAGCAGTACTTC.

The rearrangement links TRBV16 to TRBJ1-1; no reliable D call. The V end lost 2 bases, the J end lost 3 bases, and 10 bases lay between the germline ends. Germline CDR1 KGHSY, CDR2 FQNENV. The CDR3 contains 14 residues. The CDR3 DNA sequence: TGTGCCAGCAGCCAACAGAGGGAAGACACTGAAGCTTTCTTT. It encodes CASSQQREDTEAFF.

This chain uses TRBV24-1 with TRBJ2-1; TRBD1 matches 10 bases. V trimming: 6 bases; J trimming: 3 bases; junction bases outside the gene matches: 4. Germline CDR1 is KGHDR and CDR2 is SFDVKD. The CDR3 totals 15 residues. CDR3 nucleotides: TGTGCCACCAGTCCGGGACAGGGGAACTACAATGAGCAGTTCTTC. Encoded protein: CATSPGQGNYNEQFF.

The chain links TRBV9 to TRBJ1-2; 7 nucleotides line up with TRBD1. Germline V CDR1 and CDR2: SGDLS, YYNGEE. This CDR3 is 14 amino acids long. V dropped 4 bases and J dropped 1; count of bases not matched to a gene: 4. CDR3 amino acids: CASSRDSFNYGYTF. CDR3 coding DNA: TGTGCCAGCAGCAGGGACAGCTTTAACTATGGCTACACCTTC.

This chain uses TRBV13 with TRBJ2-5; a possible D gene is TRBD2 (6 bases). The CDR3 covers 17 residues. The germline V gene encodes CDR1 PRHDT and CDR2 FYEKMQ (reference sequence). Trimming pared 2 bases from V and 5 bases from J, leaving 21 bases between. Written as DNA, the CDR3 is TGTGCCAGCAGCTTATTCGGAACCGGAGGGTGGGAGGAGACCCAGTACTTC. Its translation is CASSLFGTGGWEETQYF.

The rearrangement links TRBV7-3 to TRBJ1-5, with D possibly TRBD1 on 6 matching bases. The CDR3 extends over 17 amino acids. Deletions cut 1 base from V and 0 bases from J, with 13 bases between. CDR1 SGHTA and CDR2 FQGTGA come from the germline V gene. The CDR3 spells CASSLIRQVNSNQPQHF. The CDR3 DNA reads TGTGCCAGCAGCTTAATTCGACAGGTGAATAGCAATCAGCCCCAGCATTTT.